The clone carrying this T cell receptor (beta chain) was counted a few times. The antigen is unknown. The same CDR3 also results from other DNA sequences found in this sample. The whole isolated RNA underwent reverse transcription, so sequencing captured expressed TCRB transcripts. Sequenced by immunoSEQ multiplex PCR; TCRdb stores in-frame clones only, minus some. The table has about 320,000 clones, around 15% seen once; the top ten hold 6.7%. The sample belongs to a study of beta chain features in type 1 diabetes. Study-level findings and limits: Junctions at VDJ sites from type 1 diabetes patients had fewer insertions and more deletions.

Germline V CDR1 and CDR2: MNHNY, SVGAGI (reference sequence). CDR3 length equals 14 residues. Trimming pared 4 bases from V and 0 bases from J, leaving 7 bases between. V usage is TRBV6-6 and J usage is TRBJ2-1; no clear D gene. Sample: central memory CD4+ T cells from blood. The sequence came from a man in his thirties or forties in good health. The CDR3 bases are TGTGCCAGCAGTTCAAGCCGCTCCTACAATGAGCAGTTCTTC. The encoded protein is CASSSSRSYNEQFF.